A single sample is the source of the 32 T cell receptor beta chains below, sequenced in a study of blood T cell repertoires in COVID-19. Measured with immunoSEQ multiplex PCR; TCRdb has only the in-frame clones, and not every one. This sample has around 100,000 clones; 80% to 90% occur once, and the top ten carry around 16%. Sequencing was carried out using peripheral blood. These receptors were obtained from a middle-aged man with acute or convalescent COVID-19.

The rearrangement joins TRBV7-6 to TRBJ2-6; 7 bases line up with TRBD1. With 4 bases clipped from V and 2 bases from J, the junction kept 5 bases outside the gene matches. The length of the CDR3 is 16 residues. In germline, CDR1 is SGHVS, CDR2 FNYEAQ. This CDR3 is CASSSYRGAGANVLTF. The CDR3 nucleotides are TGTGCCAGCAGCTCCTACAGGGGCGCTGGGGCCAACGTCCTGACTTTC.

V and J are TRBV9 and TRBJ2-1; 13 nucleotides align to TRBD2. The CDR3 is 16 amino acids. From germline, CDR1 is SGDLS and CDR2 YYNGEE. V was pared by 4 bases and J by 7 bases, with 8 bases of the junction left unmatched. Here the CDR3 DNA reads TGTGCCAGCAGCACCCGGACTAGCGGGAGTGGGAATGAGCAGTTCTTC. It specifies CASSTRTSGSGNEQFF. The variable domain in full, with the rest retrieved from reference TRBV9 and TRBJ2-1, is DSGVTQTPKHLITATGQRVTLRCSPRSGDLSVYWYQQSLDQGLQFLIQYYNGEERAKGNILERFSAQQFPDLHSELNLSSLELGDSALYFCASSTRTSGSGNEQFFGPGTRLTVL.

The chain links TRBV5-1 to TRBJ2-2; D remains unclear. Germline V gene data show CDR1 as SGHRS and CDR2 as YFSETQ. This CDR3 is built from 14 residues. Trimming took off 3 bases at V and 0 bases at J, with 6 bases between the two ends. Here the CDR3 reads CASSYTSNTGELFF. The CDR3 bases are TGCGCCAGCAGCTACACCTCGAACACCGGGGAGCTGTTTTTT.

J is TRBJ2-7 and V is TRBV6-4; possible D gene TRBD2, 5 bases. Trimming pared 0 bases from V and 6 bases from J, leaving 9 bases between. The CDR3 sequence is 13 residues long. Germline assignment: CDR1 MRHNA and CDR2 SNTAGT. CDR3 nucleotides: TGTGCCAGCAGTGACTCGGTAGCGTTCGAGCAGTACTTC. Amino acid sequence: CASSDSVAFEQYF.

This clone was observed a single time. This chain joins TRBV29-1 and TRBJ2-1; 7 positions agree with TRBD2. CDR1 and CDR2 from the germline V gene are SQVTM and ANQGSEA. J lost 6 bases, V lost 3 bases, and 2 bases had no gene match. CDR3 length: 12 residues. The CDR3 spells CSVDRTSNEQFF. The CDR3 DNA is TGCAGCGTTGATAGGACTAGCAATGAGCAGTTCTTC.

As DNA, the CDR3 is TGTGCCAGCAGCCTGACAGGGCGGGGAGAGACCCAGTACTTC. Translation: CASSLTGRGETQYF. The chain combines TRBV5-4 with TRBJ2-5; a weak D match, TRBD1 (7 bases). In germline, CDR1 is SGHNT, CDR2 YYREEE (reference sequence). The CDR3 length is 14 residues. Between the trimmed V and J ends, which lost 4 bases and 4 bases, there was a span of 14 bases. Supplemented by reference TRBV5-4 and TRBJ2-5, the full variable domain reads ETGVTQSPTHLIKTRGQQVTLRCSSQSGHNTVSWYQQALGQGPQFIFQYYREEENGRGNFPPRFSGLQFPNYSSELNVNALELDDSALYLCASSLTGRGETQYFGPGTRLLVL.

This rearrangement joins TRBV27 to TRBJ2-4; 12 bases match TRBD2. Germline CDR1 is MNHEY and CDR2 is SMNVEV (reference sequence). CDR3 size: 15 residues. V gave up 8 bases and J gave up 9 bases; unmatched junction bases: 11. CDR3: CASRGLAGGPGIQYF. CDR3 DNA: TGTGCCAGCCGAGGGCTAGCGGGAGGGCCCGGCATTCAGTACTTC.

The genes are TRBV14 and TRBJ2-7; TRBD2 matches 7 bases. CDR3 length: 16 residues. V dropped 3 bases and J dropped 3; count of bases not matched to a gene: 11. In germline, CDR1 is SGHDN, CDR2 FVKESK. The CDR3 here is CASSQRQGRDYYEQYF. CDR3 DNA: TGTGCCAGCAGCCAGCGGCAGGGTCGGGACTACTACGAGCAGTACTTC.

V is TRBV5-1 and J is TRBJ2-7; TRBD1 matches at 8 bases. The CDR3 extends over 14 amino acids. V shed 2 bases, J shed 4 bases, and the junction held 5 bases outside the gene matches. The germline V gene encodes CDR1 SGHRS and CDR2 YFSETQ. CDR3 in DNA: TGCGCCAGCAGCTTACGAGACAGGGGTTACGAGCAGTACTTC. Its translation is CASSLRDRGYEQYF.

This clone was detected only once. The V gene is TRBV19, the J gene TRBJ2-2; 11 bases agree with TRBD2. CDR3 length equals 18 residues. The germline V gene encodes CDR1 LNHDA and CDR2 SQIVND (reference sequence). V gave up 1 base and J gave up 0 bases; unmatched junction bases: 4. The CDR3 sequence: CASSIAGLAVSNTGELFF. DNA for the CDR3: TGTGCCAGTAGTATAGCGGGACTAGCGGTATCGAACACCGGGGAGCTGTTTTTT. The full variable domain, rest sourced from reference TRBV19 and TRBJ2-2, is DGGITQSPKYLFRKEGQNVTLSCEQNLNHDAMYWYRQDPGQGLRLIYYSQIVNDFQKGDIAEGYSVSREKKESFPLTVTSAQKNPTAFYLCASSIAGLAVSNTGELFFGEGSRLTVL.

CDR3: CASSQERQSSGNTIYF. In nucleotides, the CDR3 is TGTGCCAGCAGCCAAGAGCGACAGAGCTCTGGAAACACCATATATTTT. The chain is built from TRBV4-2 and TRBJ1-3, with a weak D call TRBD1 (5 bases). Between the trimmed V and J ends, which lost 0 bases and 0 bases, there was a span of 9 bases. Germline V CDR1 and CDR2: LGHNA, YNFKEQ. The CDR3 has 16 residues.

The chain has TRBV19 and TRBJ2-1; the D gene is possibly TRBD2 (5 bases). Trimming stripped 3 bases from V and 9 bases from J, with 15 bases between. Germline V lookup: CDR1 LNHDA, CDR2 SQIVND (reference sequence). There are 14 residues in the CDR3. CDR3 region: CASSIGGPKAEQFF. The CDR3 coding sequence is TGTGCCAGTAGTATTGGAGGTCCCAAGGCTGAGCAGTTCTTC.

The V call is TRBV28, the J call TRBJ2-4, with 8 bases matching TRBD1. Germline V gives CDR1 MDHEN, CDR2 SYDVKM. The V gene end was trimmed by 10 bases and the J gene end by 6 bases; junction bases not matched to a gene: 5. The CDR3 is made up of 12 amino acids. The CDR3 DNA is TGTGCCACCCAGGGGGCGGGAAACATTCAGTACTTC. Protein product: CATQGAGNIQYF.

The rearrangement links TRBV5-4 to TRBJ2-5; 12 bases are a match to TRBD2. Germline V lookup: CDR1 SGHNT, CDR2 YYREEE (reference sequence). The CDR3 loop spans 15 amino acids. Trimming removed 4 bases from V and 2 bases from J; junction bases left unmatched: 3. The CDR3 DNA reads TGTGCCAGCAGCCGGGGGACTAGCGGGCAAGAGACCCAGTACTTC. It codes for CASSRGTSGQETQYF.

The chain is built from TRBV7-9 and TRBJ2-1, with 12 bases aligning to TRBD2. V lost 3 bases to trimming and J lost 6 bases; unmatched junction nucleotides: 3. The V gene's germline CDR1 is SEHNR and CDR2 FQNEAQ (reference sequence). The CDR3 sequence is 15 residues long. The CDR3 loop is CASSFPTSGSNEQFF. In nucleotides, the CDR3 is TGTGCCAGCAGCTTCCCGACTAGCGGGAGCAATGAGCAGTTCTTC.

CDR3 sequence reads: CASSNKRRDRVKETQYF. The DNA for the CDR3 is TGTGCCAGCAGCAACAAGAGGCGGGACAGGGTCAAAGAGACCCAGTACTTC. This chain connects TRBV5-4 to TRBJ2-5; 9 bases fit TRBD1. From germline, CDR1 is SGHNT and CDR2 YYREEE (reference sequence). The CDR3 length is 17 residues. V lost 4 bases and J lost 3; bases outside the gene matches: 13.

The chain recombines TRBV6-6 with TRBJ2-7; 9 positions match TRBD2. Trimming removed 8 bases from V and 6 bases from J; junction bases left unmatched: 11. Germline values: CDR1 MNHNY, CDR2 SVGAGI (reference sequence). The CDR3 sequence is 14 residues long. This CDR3 is CASQSRLAAGEQYF. As DNA, the CDR3 is TGTGCCAGCCAATCTAGACTAGCGGCCGGCGAGCAGTACTTC.

The chain uses TRBV5-1 and TRBJ1-2, with D hard to call. This CDR3 has 14 amino acids. The V end was cut by 0 bases, the J end by 1 base, with 7 bases between. CDR1 is SGHRS and CDR2 is YFSETQ in the germline V gene. For the CDR3, the DNA is TGCGCCAGCAGCTTGGGAGCGAGTAACTATGGCTACACCTTC. Protein sequence: CASSLGASNYGYTF.

The J gene is TRBJ1-2, the V gene TRBV10-3; 7 bases map to TRBD1. CDR3 size: 13 residues. Germline CDR1 ENHRY, CDR2 SYGVKD. The V segment lost 6 bases and the J segment 3 bases; nucleotides outside the gene matches: 4. The CDR3 DNA is TGTGCCATCAGCAAAGACAGGGACTATGGCTACACCTTC. This encodes CAISKDRDYGYTF.

The V gene is TRBV11-3, the J gene TRBJ2-1; TRBD2 matches 12 bases. The CDR3 runs to 18 residues. J was trimmed by 5 bases and V by 2 bases; bases with no gene match: 10. CDR1 and CDR2 from the germline V gene are SGHNT and YENEEA. The CDR3 reads CASSLLTLTSGSNNEQFF. CDR3 nucleotides: TGTGCCAGCAGCTTACTAACCCTGACTAGCGGGAGTAACAATGAGCAGTTCTTC.

This clone was observed a single time. The chain uses TRBV2 and TRBJ1-4; weak D call: TRBD1 (5 bases). Germline CDR1 reads SNHLY; CDR2 reads FYNNEI. The V and J ends lost 7 bases and 5 bases respectively, with 14 bases between them. This CDR3 has 14 residues. The CDR3 coding sequence is TGTGCCAGCACCGAACGGGGGGGGAATGAAAAACTGTTTTTT. Encoded protein: CASTERGGNEKLFF.

This chain joins TRBV24-1 and TRBJ2-3; the match to TRBD2 covers 7 bases. Germline assignment: CDR1 KGHDR and CDR2 SFDVKD. The CDR3 totals 18 residues. Trimming cost V 4 bases and J 3 bases; bases outside gene matches: 15. CDR3 DNA sequence: TGTGCCACCAGTGACTCCCTAGGCGGGAGAGGAGGGACAGATACGCAGTATTTT. It yields the protein CATSDSLGGRGGTDTQYF.

The rearrangement links TRBV27 to TRBJ1-6; 8 bases agree with TRBD1. J lost 7 bases, V lost 5 bases, and 4 bases had no gene match. Germline loops: CDR1 MNHEY, CDR2 SMNVEV (reference sequence). The CDR3 has 14 amino acids. The CDR3 DNA sequence: TGTGCCAGCAGTCCAGGGGGCGTGAATTCACCCCTCCACTTT. This translates into CASSPGGVNSPLHF.

Within the sample, this clone is medium-sized. The chain uses TRBV11-3 and TRBJ2-1; 11 nucleotides align to TRBD2. CDR3 length: 15 residues. The ends lost 5 bases at V and 6 bases at J; junction bases unmatched: 6. Germline V gene sequence: CDR1 SGHNT, CDR2 YENEEA. The CDR3 here is CASSLTSGSLNEQFF. CDR3 in DNA: TGTGCCAGCAGCCTCACTAGCGGGAGCCTCAATGAGCAGTTCTTC.

V and J are TRBV19 and TRBJ2-3, with 7 bases fitting TRBD2. Germline V lookup: CDR1 LNHDA, CDR2 SQIVND (reference sequence). CDR3 length equals 16 residues. Trimming at V came to 3 bases and at J to 2 bases, leaving 8 bases not matched to a gene. Here the CDR3 reads CASSMVGSGTTDTQYF. DNA of the CDR3: TGTGCCAGTAGTATGGTAGGAAGCGGGACCACAGATACGCAGTATTTT.

The V and J genes are TRBV11-3 and TRBJ2-5, with 7 bases matching TRBD1. The CDR3 length is 16 residues. Per germline, CDR1 SGHNT and CDR2 YENEEA. With 5 bases clipped from V and 1 base from J, the junction kept 10 bases outside the gene matches. The CDR3 protein is CASSGSDRYIQETQYF. The DNA for the CDR3 is TGTGCCAGCAGCGGATCGGACAGGTACATCCAAGAGACCCAGTACTTC.

In this sample, this clone turned up once. The DNA of the CDR3 is TGCGCCAGCAGTGAGTCGGCTCTTTCGGGAGGCTACACCTTC. Its protein product is CASSESALSGGYTF. V usage is TRBV10-1 and J usage is TRBJ1-2, with D hard to call. The CDR3 spans 14 residues. Trimming took off 0 bases at V and 8 bases at J, with 13 bases between the two ends. Germline V gene sequence: CDR1 WNHNN, CDR2 SYGVQD (reference sequence).

The V gene is TRBV7-8, the J gene TRBJ2-3; tentative D call: TRBD2 (5 bases). V was clipped by 2 bases and J by 4 bases, with 19 bases between them. From germline, CDR1 is SGHVS and CDR2 FQNEAQ. The CDR3 spans 17 residues. Written as DNA, the CDR3 is TGTGCCAGCAGCTTAAAGCCCATAGCGTCTCCCGCAGATACGCAGTATTTT. It encodes CASSLKPIASPADTQYF.

The rearrangement joins TRBV14 to TRBJ2-1; TRBD2 might be the D (6 bases). The germline gives CDR1 SGHDN, CDR2 FVKESK. The CDR3 is made up of 16 amino acids. Trimming stripped 5 bases from V and 5 bases from J, with 19 bases between. As DNA, the CDR3 is TGTGCCAGCAGCAAAGGCCGCTTAGGAGGGAACAATGAGCAGTTCTTC. This sequence encodes CASSKGRLGGNNEQFF.

The CDR3 region is CASRTGGMNTEAFF. The DNA for the CDR3 is TGTGCCAGCAGGACAGGGGGTATGAACACTGAAGCTTTCTTT. The chain couples TRBV11-3 to TRBJ1-1; 9 bases are a match to TRBD1. Germline values: CDR1 SGHNT, CDR2 YENEEA. The CDR3 length is 14 residues. After removal of 6 bases from V and 0 bases from J, the junction contained 2 bases not matched to a gene.

This chain connects TRBV19 to TRBJ2-7, with 7 bases aligning to TRBD1. Losses at the gene ends were 5 bases for V and 2 bases for J; bases not matched to a gene: 6. The CDR3 runs 14 residues. The V gene's germline CDR1 is LNHDA and CDR2 SQIVND (reference sequence). In DNA form, the CDR3 reads TGTGCCAGTAGTTTGACAGGGTCCACCTACGAGCAGTACTTC. Residues: CASSLTGSTYEQYF.

The chain employs TRBV10-3 and TRBJ2-6, with TRBD2 as a possible D gene (7 bases). Germline V gene sequence: CDR1 ENHRY, CDR2 SYGVKD. This CDR3 contains 15 residues. Trimming took off 6 bases at V and 2 bases at J, with 11 bases between the two ends. The CDR3 loop is CAIRGGPTGANVLTF. The CDR3 DNA is TGTGCCATCAGGGGGGGGCCCACTGGGGCCAACGTCCTGACTTTC.